Listed here is a single TCR beta chain. The antigen is not known. This specimen belongs to a study of graft-versus-host responses after intestinal transplantation. Across the whole study: Multivisceral, liver-intestinal, or isolated intestinal grafts went to recipients. All recipients were given anti-thymocyte globulin induction, and tacrolimus and steroids were then administered for three to four years. Study findings and constraints: Early HvG declines after transplant were associated with peak circulating GvH clone levels. GvH clones detected in recipient marrow included some appearing first in ileum or blood.

Generated by immunoSEQ multiplex PCR, the TCRdb table keeps only in-frame clones and is missing some. The sample holds more than 90,000 clones; 85% to 95% are singletons and the top ten take 1% to 1.5%. The CDR3 runs to 12 residues. The V gene's germline CDR1 is WSHSY and CDR2 SAAADI. The rearrangement uses TRBV10-2 and TRBJ2-5; no firm D call. The end of the DNA fits TRBJ2-7 better, so the J call may be wrong. The source is a human donor who was the organ donor for an intestinal transplant. The material sequenced was unstimulated CD8+ T cells sorted from spleen or lymph node cells, taken before transplant. CDR3 amino acids: CASSDTSYEQYF. The CDR3 region has the DNA TGCGCCAGCAGTGATACAAGTTACGAGCAGTACTTC.